This T cell receptor beta chain was sequenced in a study of CD8+CD57+ T cells in acquired aplastic anemia. About the research overall: The average for DNA from sorted CD4+ and CD8+ cells was 3 to 3.5 ug. The average read count for CD4+ cells in healthy donors was around 10 million.

It was genomic DNA that served as the template for profiling TCR beta VDJ and CDR3. TCRdb itself ran the reads through MiXCR, one entry per CDR3 protein. The table includes about 180,000 distinct CDR3 sequences, 45% to 50% detected once. The CDR3 sequence is 15 residues long. V shed 10 bases, J shed 4 bases, and the junction held 8 bases outside the gene matches. Per germline, CDR1 SNHLY and CDR2 FYNNEI. Study-wide findings and caveats: Patients showed no significant difference from controls in CD8+ Simpson's diversity.

This clonotype was detected many times. Its antigen remains unidentified. The rearrangement links TRBV2 to TRBJ2-1; the match to TRBD2 covers 12 bases. Sequences were obtained from sorted CD4+, CD8+, or CD8+CD57+ T cells (not recorded which) from PBMCs. The receptor was derived from a human donor in good health. CDR3 in DNA: TGTGCCACTACTAGCGGGACTAGCGGGTACAATGAGCAGTTCTTC. This codes for CATTSGTSGYNEQFF.